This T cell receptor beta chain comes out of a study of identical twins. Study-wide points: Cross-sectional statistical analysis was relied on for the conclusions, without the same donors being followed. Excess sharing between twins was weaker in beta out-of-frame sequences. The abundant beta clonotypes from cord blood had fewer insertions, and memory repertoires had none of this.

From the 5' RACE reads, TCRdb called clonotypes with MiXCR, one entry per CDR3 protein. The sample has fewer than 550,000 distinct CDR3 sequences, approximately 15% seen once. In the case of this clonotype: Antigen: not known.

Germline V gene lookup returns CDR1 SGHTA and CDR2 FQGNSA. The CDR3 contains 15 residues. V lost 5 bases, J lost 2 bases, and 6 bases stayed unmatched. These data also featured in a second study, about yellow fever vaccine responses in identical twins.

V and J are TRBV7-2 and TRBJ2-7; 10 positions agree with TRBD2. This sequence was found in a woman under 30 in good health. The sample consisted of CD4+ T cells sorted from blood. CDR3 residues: CASSKKGTSAYEQYF. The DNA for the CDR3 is TGTGCCAGCAGCAAAAAGGGGACTAGCGCCTACGAGCAGTACTTC.